The next 23 T cell receptor beta chains were all read from a single sample in a study of vaccination effects on CD4 cells after COVID-19. Culture proceeded for approximately nine days, and CD4+ T cells were then isolated. Subjects were given two BNT162b2 or mRNA-1273 vaccine doses. No antigens are known for them. TCRdb's copy holds only in-frame clones and misses some; the assay was immunoSEQ multiplex PCR. The repertoire holds about 40,000 clones, with around two thirds as singletons. Sequencing was performed on CD4+ T cells from PBMCs cultured without peptide, taken after COVID-19 vaccination. These TCRs come from a human donor who received a COVID-19 vaccine.

This chain connects TRBV7-9 to TRBJ2-5, with 11 bases fitting TRBD1. Germline CDR1 is SEHNR and CDR2 is FQNEAQ (reference sequence). V shed 5 bases and J 6 bases; nucleotides not matched to a gene: 11. This CDR3 region has 16 residues. As DNA, the CDR3 is TGTGCCAGCAGCCCGAGGACAGGGGGCGGTATGAAGACCCAGTACTTC. Residues: CASSPRTGGGMKTQYF.

The chain is built from TRBV3-1 (or the pseudogene TRBV3-2) and TRBJ1-5; D possibly corresponds to TRBD1 (5 bases). The germline V gene encodes CDR1 LGHDT and CDR2 YNNKEL (reference sequence). V lost 4 bases, J lost 7 bases, and 17 bases lay in between. There are 15 residues in the CDR3. CDR3 protein: CASSPPRVCDQPQHF. The CDR3 region has the DNA TGTGCCAGCAGCCCCCCCAGGGTATGCGACCAGCCCCAGCATTTT.

The rearrangement links TRBV19 to TRBJ2-7; the match to TRBD2 covers 10 bases. This CDR3 has 16 residues. Germline assignment: CDR1 LNHDA and CDR2 SQIVND (reference sequence). Trimming removed 3 bases from V and 3 bases from J; junction bases left unmatched: 8. CDR3 in amino acids: CASSMVKTSGFYEQYF. In DNA, the CDR3 is TGTGCCAGTAGTATGGTAAAGACTAGCGGGTTCTACGAGCAGTACTTC.

The J gene is TRBJ2-7, the V gene TRBV2; D possibly uses TRBD1 or TRBD2 (6 bases each). The CDR3 is 17 residues long. CDR1 and CDR2 from the germline V gene are SNHLY and FYNNEI. Trimming pared 2 bases from V and 5 bases from J, leaving 22 bases between. DNA of the CDR3: TGTGCCAGCAGTGAATCCCCTACGGGGGCCGGAAACGACGAGCAGTACTTC. It translates to CASSESPTGAGNDEQYF. Based on the CDR3 plus reference TRBV2 and TRBJ2-7, the full variable domain is EPEVTQTPSHQVTQMGQEVILRCVPISNHLYFYWYRQILGQKVEFLVSFYNNEISEKSEIFDDQFSVERPDGSNFTLKIRSTKLEDSAMYFCASSESPTGAGNDEQYFGPGTRLTVT.

V usage is TRBV6-4 and J usage is TRBJ2-1; the D gene could be TRBD1 or TRBD2 (6 bases each). V lost 4 bases to trimming and J lost 5 bases, with 9 bases between them. CDR1 is MRHNA, CDR2 SNTAGT, per germline. The CDR3 contains 13 residues. The CDR3: CASSAGAHNEQFF. In nucleotides, the CDR3 is TGTGCCAGCAGTGCGGGGGCCCACAATGAGCAGTTCTTC.

The rearrangement joins TRBV12-2 to TRBJ2-7; whether TRBD1, the table's D call, matches the DNA was not checked. TRBV12-2 is a pseudogene. The CDR3 covers 16 residues. Here the CDR3 DNA reads TGTGCAAGTCGCTTGTCCTTACAGGGTAGGGCCTACGAGCAGTACTTC. Its translation: CASRLSLQGRAYEQYF.

The chain has TRBV24-1 and TRBJ2-7, with D possibly matching TRBD1 (5 bases). Germline V lookup: CDR1 KGHDR, CDR2 SFDVKD. V dropped 4 bases and J dropped 3 bases, with 9 bases sitting between them. This CDR3 has 13 amino acids. CDR3 in amino acids: CATSEDSNYEQYF. Written as DNA, the CDR3 is TGTGCCACCAGTGAAGACAGCAACTACGAGCAGTACTTC.

This clone has more than one count but fewer than ten. The V call is TRBV5-5, the J call TRBJ2-3; 7 bases are a match to TRBD1. Trimming cost V 10 bases and J 4 bases; bases outside gene matches: 12. The germline V gene has CDR1 SGHKS and CDR2 YYEKEE (reference sequence). CDR3 length: 14 amino acids. CDR3 nucleotide sequence: TGTGCCTCCGACCGCAGGGGGATCGCAGATACGCAGTATTTT. Translated: CASDRRGIADTQYF.

The chain couples TRBV4-1 to TRBJ1-2; D might be TRBD1 (6 bases). Trimming removed 1 base from V and 2 bases from J, with 14 bases in between. The CDR3 covers 16 residues. In germline, CDR1 is MGHRA, CDR2 YSYEKL. The CDR3 is CASSQGGGRGNYGYTF. The CDR3 nucleotides read TGCGCCAGCAGCCAAGGGGGGGGCCGGGGGAACTATGGCTACACCTTC.

The chain employs TRBV4-2 and TRBJ2-6, with 9 bases fitting TRBD2. V dropped 0 bases and J dropped 2; count of bases not matched to a gene: 2. There are 17 residues in the CDR3. Germline CDR1 and CDR2: LGHNA and YNFKEQ. CDR3 loop: CASSQDKRGAGANVLTF. CDR3 sequence (DNA): TGTGCCAGCAGCCAAGATAAGCGGGGGGCTGGGGCCAACGTCCTGACTTTC.

The chain carries TRBV5-4 and TRBJ1-2; D is uncertain. This CDR3 is 12 amino acids long. V was cut by 0 bases and J by 8 bases, with 8 bases left in between. The germline CDR1 and CDR2 sequences are SGHNT and YYREEE (reference sequence). CDR3 loop: CASSLDYQGYTF. DNA for the CDR3: TGTGCCAGCAGCTTGGATTACCAAGGCTACACCTTC.

The V call is TRBV5-4, the J call TRBJ2-3, with 8 bases that match TRBD2. CDR1 and CDR2 (germline): SGHNT, YYREEE (reference sequence). This CDR3 has 14 residues. Trimming cost V 4 bases and J 5 bases; bases outside gene matches: 6. The CDR3 protein is CASSPRGGQDTQYF. The CDR3 DNA is TGTGCCAGCAGCCCACGGGGGGGCCAAGATACGCAGTATTTT.

The chain joins TRBV5-1 to TRBJ2-7; no firm D call. The CDR3 totals 13 residues. The ends were cut back, 0 bases at V and 0 bases at J, with 4 bases in the middle. Germline V lookup: CDR1 SGHRS, CDR2 YFSETQ. CDR3 sequence (DNA): TGCGCCAGCAGCTTGGACGTCTCCTACGAGCAGTACTTC. Amino acids: CASSLDVSYEQYF.

This chain connects TRBV7-6 to TRBJ2-7; 7 bases line up with TRBD1. The germline gives CDR1 SGHVS, CDR2 FNYEAQ. This CDR3 contains 15 residues. Germline trimming cut 5 bases from V and 4 bases from J; bases unmatched to any gene: 11. For the CDR3, the DNA is TGTGCCAGCAGCCGGCCGGGACAGCAAGATTACGAGCAGTACTTC. Translation: CASSRPGQQDYEQYF.

The J gene is TRBJ2-5, the V gene TRBV5-1, with D unclear. This CDR3 region has 12 residues. Trimming took off 1 base at V and 5 bases at J, with 6 bases between the two ends. Germline CDR1 is SGHRS and CDR2 is YFSETQ. This chain's CDR3 is CASSLSGETQYF. CDR3 bases: TGCGCCAGCAGCTTGTCTGGGGAGACCCAGTACTTC.

CDR3 coding DNA: TGTGCCTCCGGCCGGGAACAAAGCCGTTCACCCCTCCACTTT. This gives the protein CASGREQSRSPLHF. The V and J genes are TRBV10-3 and TRBJ1-6; D is ambiguous. This CDR3 contains 14 residues. CDR1 and CDR2 from the germline V gene are ENHRY and SYGVKD. V was clipped by 11 bases and J by 9 bases, with 20 bases between them.

The CDR3 DNA reads as TGTGCCAGCAGCCAGGGGACCTCCAAAGAGACCCAGTACTTC. Translating gives CASSQGTSKETQYF. The chain employs TRBV3-1 (or the pseudogene TRBV3-2) and TRBJ2-5; D is possibly TRBD1 or TRBD2 (5 bases each). The germline CDR1 and CDR2 sequences are LGHDT and YNNKEL (reference sequence). The CDR3 length is 14 residues. V was trimmed by 3 bases and J by 3 bases, leaving 11 bases between them.

The chain couples TRBV3-1 (or the pseudogene TRBV3-2) to TRBJ1-2; the D gene is possibly TRBD1 (6 bases). Germline assignment: CDR1 LGHDT and CDR2 YNNKEL (reference sequence). Deletions cut 1 base from V and 4 bases from J, with 10 bases between. CDR3 length: 14 residues. CDR3 protein: CASSQGAGAYGYTF. The CDR3 DNA is TGTGCCAGCAGCCAAGGGGCAGGGGCCTATGGCTACACCTTC.

DNA of the CDR3: TGTGCCAGCAGCTTAGACAATGAGCAGTTCTTC. Its translation: CASSLDNEQFF. The chain has TRBV11-2 and TRBJ2-1; D is unresolved. The CDR3 has 11 residues. Trimming took off 0 bases at V and 6 bases at J, with 0 bases between the two ends. Looked up from germline, CDR1 is SGHAT and CDR2 is FQNNGV.

The chain couples TRBV3-1 (or the pseudogene TRBV3-2) to TRBJ2-1; D is perhaps TRBD2 (6 bases). Trimming removed 5 bases at V and 5 bases at J, with 10 bases between. The CDR3 length is 13 residues. Germline V gives CDR1 LGHDT, CDR2 YNNKEL (reference sequence). CDR3 bases: TGTGCCAGCAGCAACTGGGGGGACAATGAGCAGTTCTTC. Translating it yields CASSNWGDNEQFF.

This clone was picked up a small number of times. The gene calls are TRBV2 and TRBJ1-5; 8 bases are a match to TRBD1. This CDR3 has 14 amino acids. J lost 5 bases, V lost 8 bases, and 8 bases had no gene match. Germline V lookup: CDR1 SNHLY, CDR2 FYNNEI. The CDR3 protein is CASGIQGAYQPQHF. The CDR3 coding sequence is TGTGCCAGCGGAATTCAGGGGGCATATCAGCCCCAGCATTTT. Full variable domain (missing parts from reference TRBV2 and TRBJ1-5): EPEVTQTPSHQVTQMGQEVILRCVPISNHLYFYWYRQILGQKVEFLVSFYNNEISEKSEIFDDQFSVERPDGSNFTLKIRSTKLEDSAMYFCASGIQGAYQPQHFGDGTRLSIL.

This clone occurred a few times. V usage is TRBV5-4 and J usage is TRBJ2-7; tentative D call: TRBD2 (6 bases). The CDR3 has 15 residues. The germline V and J ends were trimmed by 0 bases and 0 bases, with 10 bases remaining between them. CDR1 is SGHNT, CDR2 YYREEE, per germline (reference sequence). The CDR3 region has the DNA TGTGCCAGCAGCTTGGGAGGGACTCGCTCCTACGAGCAGTACTTC. Translating gives CASSLGGTRSYEQYF. Combining the CDR3 with reference TRBV5-4 and TRBJ2-7 gives the whole variable domain ETGVTQSPTHLIKTRGQQVTLRCSSQSGHNTVSWYQQALGQGPQFIFQYYREEENGRGNFPPRFSGLQFPNYSSELNVNALELDDSALYLCASSLGGTRSYEQYFGPGTRLTVT.

In this sample, this clone turned up a few times. The chain joins TRBV9 to TRBJ1-3; perhaps TRBD1 as D (6 bases). V was shortened by 3 bases and J by 0 bases, with 10 bases between the two germline ends. Germline values: CDR1 SGDLS, CDR2 YYNGEE. There are 15 residues in the CDR3. Written as DNA, the CDR3 is TGTGCCAGCAGCGCTTGGACAGCCTCTGGAAACACCATATATTTT. Translating it yields CASSAWTASGNTIYF.